This T cell receptor (beta chain) was identified in a study of response to subunit inactivated influenza vaccine. Notes on the study in general: It was the authors' suggestion that each seasonal influenza vaccination recruits few new T cells.

Germline V gives CDR1 SGHAT, CDR2 FQNNGV. This CDR3 has 16 amino acids. The J segment lost 2 bases and the V segment lost 4 bases, leaving 5 bases of the junction unmatched. About this clonotype: Its specificity is unknown.

From the RT-PCR reads, TCRdb called clonotypes with MiXCR, one entry per CDR3 protein. The sample carries about 530,000 distinct CDR3 sequences, roughly 12% recorded once. Sequencing was performed on PBMCs from blood, taken on the day of vaccination. The sequence derives from a man over 45 who received an inactivated influenza vaccine. The genes are TRBV11-2 and TRBJ2-5; 12 nucleotides line up with TRBD2. The DNA of the CDR3 is TGTGCCAGCAGCTCGACCGGACTAGCGGGGCAAGAGACCCAGTACTTC. Amino acid sequence: CASSSTGLAGQETQYF. Variable domain in full (rest from reference TRBV11-2 and TRBJ2-5): EAGVAQSPRYKIIEKRQSVAFWCNPISGHATLYWYQQILGQGPKLLIQFQNNGVVDDSQLPKDRFSAERLKGVDSTLKIQPAKLEDSAVYLCASSSTGLAGQETQYFGPGTRLLVL.